This TCR beta chain was profiled in a study of blood T cell repertoires in COVID-19. Overall study: The United States, Italy and Spain were the sources of the acute and convalescent COVID-19 samples. PBMCs, B-cell-depleted T cells, or T cells were the source of the cDNA or gDNA that made up the material.

Enrolment of Seattle patients took place during active infection, and they were followed longitudinally. V was trimmed by 2 bases and J by 2 bases, leaving 16 bases between them. Per germline, CDR1 SGHVS and CDR2 FQNEAQ. The CDR3 runs to 16 residues. TCRdb's copy holds only in-frame clones and misses some; the assay was immunoSEQ multiplex PCR. This sample has about 250,000 clones, with roughly 88% found just once. Sequenced: peripheral blood. The receptor's source is a woman in her thirties with COVID-19, enrolled during active disease. The genes are TRBV7-8 and TRBJ2-7; a possible D gene is TRBD2 (7 bases). Here the CDR3 DNA reads TGTGCCAGCAGCTTATGGGTTGCGGGGGACACCTACGAGCAGTACTTC. It specifies CASSLWVAGDTYEQYF.